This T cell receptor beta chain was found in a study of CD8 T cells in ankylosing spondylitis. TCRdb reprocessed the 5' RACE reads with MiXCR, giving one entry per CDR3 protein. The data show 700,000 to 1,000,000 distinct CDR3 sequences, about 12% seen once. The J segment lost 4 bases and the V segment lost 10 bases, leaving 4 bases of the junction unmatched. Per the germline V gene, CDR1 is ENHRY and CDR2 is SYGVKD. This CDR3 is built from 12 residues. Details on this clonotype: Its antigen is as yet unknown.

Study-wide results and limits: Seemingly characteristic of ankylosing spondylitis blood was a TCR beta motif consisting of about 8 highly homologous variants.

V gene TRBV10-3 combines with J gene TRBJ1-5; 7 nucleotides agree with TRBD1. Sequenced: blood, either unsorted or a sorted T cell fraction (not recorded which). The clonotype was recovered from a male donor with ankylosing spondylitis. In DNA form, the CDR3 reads TGTGCCACCATGGACAGGAATCAGCCCCAGCATTTT. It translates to CATMDRNQPQHF.